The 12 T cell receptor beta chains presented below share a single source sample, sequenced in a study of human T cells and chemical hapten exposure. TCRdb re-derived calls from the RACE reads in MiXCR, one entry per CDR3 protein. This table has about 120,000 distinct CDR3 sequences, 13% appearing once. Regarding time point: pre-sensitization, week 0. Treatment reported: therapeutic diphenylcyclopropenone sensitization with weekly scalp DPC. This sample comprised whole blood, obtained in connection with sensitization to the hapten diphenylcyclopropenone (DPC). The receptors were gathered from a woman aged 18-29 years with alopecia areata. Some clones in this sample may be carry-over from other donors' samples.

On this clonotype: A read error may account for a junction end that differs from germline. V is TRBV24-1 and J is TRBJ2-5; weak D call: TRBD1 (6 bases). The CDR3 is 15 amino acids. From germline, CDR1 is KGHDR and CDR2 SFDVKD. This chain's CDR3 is CATGERTDAPETQYF. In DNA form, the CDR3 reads TGTGCCACCGGTGAGAGGACAGACGCCCCGGAGACCCAGTACTTC.

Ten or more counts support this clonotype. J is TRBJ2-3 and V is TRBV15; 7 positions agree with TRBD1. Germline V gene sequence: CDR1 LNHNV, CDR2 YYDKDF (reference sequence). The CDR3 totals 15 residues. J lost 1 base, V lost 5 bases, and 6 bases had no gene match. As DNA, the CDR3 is TGTGCCACCAGCGGTCGGACAGGCGGCACAGATACGCAGTATTTT. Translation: CATSGRTGGTDTQYF.

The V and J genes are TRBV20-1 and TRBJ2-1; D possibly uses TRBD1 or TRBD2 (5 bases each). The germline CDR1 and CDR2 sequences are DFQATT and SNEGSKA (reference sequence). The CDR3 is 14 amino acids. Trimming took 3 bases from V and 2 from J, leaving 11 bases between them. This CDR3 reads CSASPGRPYNEQFF. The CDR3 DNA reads TGCAGTGCTAGCCCGGGACGACCCTACAATGAGCAGTTCTTC.

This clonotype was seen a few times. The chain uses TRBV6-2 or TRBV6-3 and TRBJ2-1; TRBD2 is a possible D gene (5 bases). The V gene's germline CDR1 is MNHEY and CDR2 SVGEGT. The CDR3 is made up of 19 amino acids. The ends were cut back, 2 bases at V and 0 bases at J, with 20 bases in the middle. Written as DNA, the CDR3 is TGTGCCAGCAGTTACCTGACCATCCTCGTCGGGGACTCCTACAATGAGCAGTTCTTC. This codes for CASSYLTILVGDSYNEQFF.

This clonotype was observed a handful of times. CDR3 residues: CASSEARTTRPYGYTF. The CDR3 DNA is TGTGCCAGCAGTGAAGCGAGGACGACTCGACCGTATGGCTACACCTTC. The V and J genes are TRBV6-1 and TRBJ1-2; D not resolved. Per the germline V gene, CDR1 is MNHNS and CDR2 is SASEGT. This CDR3 spans 16 amino acids. V was shortened by 0 bases and J by 5 bases, with 16 bases between the two germline ends.

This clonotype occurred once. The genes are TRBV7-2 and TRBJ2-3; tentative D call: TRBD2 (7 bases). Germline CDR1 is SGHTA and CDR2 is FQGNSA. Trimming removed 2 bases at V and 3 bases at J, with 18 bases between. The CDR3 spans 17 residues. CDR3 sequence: CASSLLGGVKVTDTQYF. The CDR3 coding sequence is TGTGCCAGCAGCTTACTAGGGGGGGTGAAGGTGACAGATACGCAGTATTTT.

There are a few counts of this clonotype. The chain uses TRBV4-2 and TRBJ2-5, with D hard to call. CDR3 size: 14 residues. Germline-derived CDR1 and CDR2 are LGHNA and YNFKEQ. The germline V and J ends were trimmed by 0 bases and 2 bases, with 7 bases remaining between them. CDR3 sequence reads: CASSQDPGQETQYF. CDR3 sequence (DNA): TGTGCCAGCAGCCAAGATCCAGGTCAAGAGACCCAGTACTTC.

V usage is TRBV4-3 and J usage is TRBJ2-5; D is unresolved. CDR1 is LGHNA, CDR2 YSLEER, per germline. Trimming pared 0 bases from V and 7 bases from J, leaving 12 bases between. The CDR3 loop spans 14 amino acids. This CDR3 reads CASSQEGKSGTQYF. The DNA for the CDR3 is TGCGCCAGCAGCCAAGAGGGCAAGTCGGGGACCCAGTACTTC.

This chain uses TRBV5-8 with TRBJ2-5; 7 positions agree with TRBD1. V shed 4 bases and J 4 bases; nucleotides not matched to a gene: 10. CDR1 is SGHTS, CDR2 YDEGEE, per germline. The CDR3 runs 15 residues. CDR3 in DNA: TGTGCCAGCAGCGCCCACCCGGACAGGTCAGAGACCCAGTACTTC. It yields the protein CASSAHPDRSETQYF.

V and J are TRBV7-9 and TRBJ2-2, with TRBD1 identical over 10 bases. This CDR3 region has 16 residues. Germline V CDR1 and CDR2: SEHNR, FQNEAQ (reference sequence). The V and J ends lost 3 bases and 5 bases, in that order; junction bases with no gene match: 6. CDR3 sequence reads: CASSFRGQGLTGELFF. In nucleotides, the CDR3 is TGTGCCAGCAGCTTCCGGGGACAGGGGCTGACCGGGGAGCTGTTTTTT.

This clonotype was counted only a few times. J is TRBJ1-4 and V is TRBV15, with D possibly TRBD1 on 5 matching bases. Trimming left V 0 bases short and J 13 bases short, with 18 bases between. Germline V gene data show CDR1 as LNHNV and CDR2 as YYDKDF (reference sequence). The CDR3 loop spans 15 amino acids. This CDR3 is CATSRDGGAGRLLFF. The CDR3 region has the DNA TGTGCCACCAGCAGAGATGGCGGGGCAGGGCGGTTACTGTTTTTT.

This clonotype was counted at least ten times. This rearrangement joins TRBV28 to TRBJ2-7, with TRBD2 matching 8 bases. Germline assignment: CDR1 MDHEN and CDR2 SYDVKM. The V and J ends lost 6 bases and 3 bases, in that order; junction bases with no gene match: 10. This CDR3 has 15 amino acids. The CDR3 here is CASSTGASGFYEQYF. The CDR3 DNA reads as TGTGCCAGCAGCACCGGCGCTAGCGGGTTCTACGAGCAGTACTTC.